This is a list of T cell receptor beta chains from one sample in a study of blood T cell repertoires in COVID-19. Assay used: immunoSEQ multiplex PCR; TCRdb lists only in-frame clones, some missing. The sample records about 180,000 clones, 70% to 90% being singletons. What was sequenced was peripheral blood. Receptors originate from a person between 70 and 80 years old with COVID-19, enrolled during active disease. Each CDR3 is given without its conserved first and last residue. The order of the fields is V gene, J gene, D gene, CDR3 protein. D genes are given only for firm matches.

V gene: TRBV28; J gene: TRBJ1-6; D gene: -; CDR3 protein: ASSLVQNSYNSPLH
V gene: TRBV5-4; J gene: TRBJ2-1; D gene: TRBD1; CDR3 protein: ASRPGTGASYEQF
V gene: TRBV7-9; J gene: TRBJ2-5; D gene: TRBD2; CDR3 protein: ASTPGGWETQY
V gene: TRBV11-2; J gene: TRBJ1-3; D gene: -; CDR3 protein: ASSPNSGSGNTIY
V gene: TRBV7-2; J gene: TRBJ2-2; D gene: TRBD2; CDR3 protein: ASSLRASGGLTNTGELF
V gene: TRBV5-1; J gene: TRBJ2-1; D gene: -; CDR3 protein: ASRNPGTLSGNEQF
V gene: TRBV29-1; J gene: TRBJ2-3; D gene: -; CDR3 protein: SVVRDSRFSGTDTQY
V gene: TRBV10-3; J gene: TRBJ1-3; D gene: TRBD1; CDR3 protein: ASGQGGANTIY
V gene: TRBV5-5; J gene: TRBJ1-5; D gene: TRBD1; CDR3 protein: ASSGTYRDRVVRQPQH
V gene: TRBV7-9; J gene: TRBJ2-2; D gene: TRBD1; CDR3 protein: ASSLEGAATGELF
V gene: TRBV27; J gene: TRBJ1-5; D gene: -; CDR3 protein: ASTGGEGQPQH
V gene: TRBV7-9; J gene: TRBJ1-4; D gene: -; CDR3 protein: ASSPPAEMQA
V gene: TRBV19; J gene: TRBJ2-5; D gene: -; CDR3 protein: ASSTGTKQETQY
V gene: TRBV3-1/TRBV3-2; J gene: TRBJ2-1; D gene: TRBD2; CDR3 protein: ASSQGGTSGNEQF
V gene: TRBV21-1; J gene: TRBJ2-1; D gene: -; CDR3 protein: ASSKALVRREIYNEQF
V gene: TRBV12-3/TRBV12-4; J gene: TRBJ1-3; D gene: -; CDR3 protein: ASSITGPDTIY
V gene: TRBV6-1; J gene: TRBJ2-4; D gene: TRBD1; CDR3 protein: ASSGGGTGIGNIQY
V gene: TRBV10-3; J gene: TRBJ2-3; D gene: TRBD1; CDR3 protein: AISEGRGRADTQY
V gene: TRBV7-2; J gene: TRBJ2-1; D gene: TRBD2; CDR3 protein: ASSSPPVGLAGVYNEQF
V gene: TRBV6-5; J gene: TRBJ1-1; D gene: -; CDR3 protein: ASSYSGAEAF
V gene: TRBV4-3; J gene: TRBJ2-4; D gene: -; CDR3 protein: ARGTRASKNIQY
V gene: TRBV7-2; J gene: TRBJ1-3; D gene: -; CDR3 protein: ASSLGDTGNTIY
V gene: TRBV6-1; J gene: TRBJ1-1; D gene: -; CDR3 protein: ASSEASEPTWTEAF
V gene: TRBV2; J gene: TRBJ2-7; D gene: -; CDR3 protein: ASSDTRLPYEQY
V gene: TRBV29-1; J gene: TRBJ2-5; D gene: TRBD1; CDR3 protein: SVGDRQGARLGETQY
V gene: TRBV5-5; J gene: TRBJ1-5; D gene: -; CDR3 protein: ASSRTRGGTYASPQH
V gene: TRBV28; J gene: TRBJ2-7; D gene: -; CDR3 protein: ASNRFGSYEQY
V gene: TRBV20-1; J gene: TRBJ2-7; D gene: TRBD2; CDR3 protein: SASVSAGERYEQY
V gene: TRBV6-5; J gene: TRBJ2-7; D gene: TRBD1; CDR3 protein: ASSSDRRHEQY
V gene: TRBV6-5; J gene: TRBJ1-1; D gene: TRBD1; CDR3 protein: ASSSQGLGEAF
V gene: TRBV5-4; J gene: TRBJ1-1; D gene: -; CDR3 protein: ASSYARDTEAF
V gene: TRBV28; J gene: TRBJ2-3; D gene: TRBD2; CDR3 protein: ASSSQRGGTDTQY
V gene: TRBV4-3; J gene: TRBJ2-7; D gene: -; CDR3 protein: ASSQDRGWDYEQY
V gene: TRBV5-1; J gene: TRBJ2-5; D gene: -; CDR3 protein: ASSLVGGTAQETQY
V gene: TRBV10-3; J gene: TRBJ1-5; D gene: -; CDR3 protein: AISEFTGSNQPQH
V gene: TRBV6-1; J gene: TRBJ2-2; D gene: -; CDR3 protein: ASSEWHKNTGELF
V gene: TRBV7-9; J gene: TRBJ1-5; D gene: -; CDR3 protein: ASSSRGGNQPQH
V gene: TRBV6-5; J gene: TRBJ1-5; D gene: TRBD1; CDR3 protein: ASNGQGRQPQH
V gene: TRBV27; J gene: TRBJ2-2; D gene: -; CDR3 protein: ASSSTGTGGTGELF
V gene: TRBV27; J gene: TRBJ1-2; D gene: TRBD1; CDR3 protein: ASSPRQGVSGGYT
V gene: TRBV25-1; J gene: TRBJ2-1; D gene: -; CDR3 protein: ASSGLAGAGGNEQF
V gene: TRBV6-1; J gene: TRBJ1-2; D gene: TRBD1; CDR3 protein: ASSDLQGVNNYGYT
V gene: TRBV5-1; J gene: TRBJ1-2; D gene: -; CDR3 protein: ASSFDRTAYGYT
V gene: TRBV6-6; J gene: TRBJ2-5; D gene: -; CDR3 protein: ASSYPPERETQY
V gene: TRBV28; J gene: TRBJ2-3; D gene: TRBD1; CDR3 protein: ASSALGTTGSDTQY
V gene: TRBV4-3; J gene: TRBJ1-1; D gene: TRBD1; CDR3 protein: ASSPRDRDTEAF
V gene: TRBV7-3; J gene: TRBJ2-1; D gene: TRBD2; CDR3 protein: ASSLNGGGANEQF